Each of the 5 T cell receptor beta chains below was sequenced from the same sample in a study of blood T cell repertoires in COVID-19. Clones were read by immunoSEQ multiplex PCR, and TCRdb kept only the in-frame ones, dropping some. The sample records 30,000 to 45,000 clones, roughly 73% being singletons. The material sequenced was peripheral blood. These receptors were obtained from a man aged 55 to 70 with acute or convalescent COVID-19.

V usage is TRBV7-6 and J usage is TRBJ2-7, with TRBD2 matching 11 bases. The J segment lost 4 bases and the V segment lost 2 bases, leaving 10 bases of the junction unmatched. The length of the CDR3 is 17 residues. Per germline, CDR1 SGHVS and CDR2 FNYEAQ. In DNA, the CDR3 is TGTGCCAGCAGCTTACAGGCGACTAGCGGGATAGATTACGAGCAGTACTTC. Encoded protein: CASSLQATSGIDYEQYF.

V is TRBV7-2 and J is TRBJ2-7; TRBD2 might be the D (6 bases). V was trimmed by 0 bases and J by 0 bases, leaving 6 bases between them. CDR3 length: 14 amino acids. Looked up from germline, CDR1 is SGHTA and CDR2 is FQGNSA. The CDR3 loop reads CASSLAGSSYEQYF. The CDR3 DNA reads as TGTGCCAGCAGCTTAGCCGGGAGCTCCTACGAGCAGTACTTC.

The chain couples TRBV20-1 to TRBJ2-7, with 11 bases lining up with TRBD2. This CDR3 is 16 amino acids long. The ends lost 3 bases at V and 6 bases at J; junction bases unmatched: 13. Germline CDR1 is DFQATT and CDR2 is SNEGSKA (reference sequence). The CDR3 loop is CSASDLRTSGSSEQYF. CDR3 DNA: TGCAGTGCTAGTGACCTTCGCACTAGCGGGAGTTCCGAGCAGTACTTC.

This sequence joins TRBV5-8 and TRBJ1-1, with TRBD1 matching 7 bases. Germline V gene data show CDR1 as SGHTS and CDR2 as YDEGEE. V gave up 1 base and J gave up 6 bases; unmatched junction bases: 6. The CDR3 covers 14 residues. The CDR3 here is CASSLFTGVAEAFF. The CDR3 DNA reads as TGTGCCAGCAGCTTGTTCACAGGGGTCGCTGAAGCTTTCTTT.

The V call is TRBV7-2, the J call TRBJ2-7; 8 positions agree with TRBD1. This CDR3 contains 14 residues. CDR1 SGHTA and CDR2 FQGNSA come from the germline V gene. Trimming took 2 bases from V and 2 from J; bases not matched to a gene: 2. The DNA of the CDR3 is TGTGCCAGCAGCTTACAGGGGGCGACCTACGAGCAGTACTTC. Translated: CASSLQGATYEQYF.